This entry is about one T cell receptor beta chain. Its specificity is unknown. Some clones are missing from TCRdb's copy, which holds only in-frame ones; the method was immunoSEQ multiplex PCR. The profile shows tens of thousands of clones, 94% of them singletons. The record originates from a study of graft-versus-host responses after intestinal transplantation. Study conclusions and caveats: Early after transplant, HvG clones declined as circulating GvH clones peaked.

This CDR3 spans 15 amino acids. V was shortened by 2 bases and J by 2 bases, with 13 bases between the two germline ends. Germline V CDR1 and CDR2: MDHEN, SYDVKM. The chain links TRBV28 to TRBJ2-7; weak D call: TRBD2 (5 bases). This TCR derives from a human donor who was the organ donor for an intestinal transplant. This material consisted of unstimulated CD4+ T cells sorted from spleen or lymph node cells, taken before transplant. The CDR3 DNA reads as TGTGCCAGCAGTTTACCCGCCGTCGGGGCCTACGAGCAGTACTTC. This codes for CASSLPAVGAYEQYF.